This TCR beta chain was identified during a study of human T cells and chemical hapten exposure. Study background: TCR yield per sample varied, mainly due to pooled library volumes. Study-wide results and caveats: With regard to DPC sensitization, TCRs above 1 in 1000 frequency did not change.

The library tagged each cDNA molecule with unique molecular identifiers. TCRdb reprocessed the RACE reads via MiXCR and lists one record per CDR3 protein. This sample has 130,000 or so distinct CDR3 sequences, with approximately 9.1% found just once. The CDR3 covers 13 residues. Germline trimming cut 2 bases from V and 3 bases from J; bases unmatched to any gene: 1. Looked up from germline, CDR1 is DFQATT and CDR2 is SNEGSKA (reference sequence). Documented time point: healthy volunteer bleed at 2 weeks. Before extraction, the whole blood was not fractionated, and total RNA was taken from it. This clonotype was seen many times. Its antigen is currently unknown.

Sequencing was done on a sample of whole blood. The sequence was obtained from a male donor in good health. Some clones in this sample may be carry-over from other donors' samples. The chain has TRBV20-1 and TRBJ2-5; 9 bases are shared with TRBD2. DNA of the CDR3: TGCAGTGCTAGACTAGCGGGAAAAGAGACCCAGTACTTC. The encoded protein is CSARLAGKETQYF.